The 16 T cell receptor beta chains presented below share a single source sample, sequenced in a study of blood T cell repertoires in COVID-19. The protocol was immunoSEQ multiplex PCR, while the TCRdb copy is restricted to in-frame clones and leaves out a portion. The table lists tens of thousands of clones, about nine tenths of them singletons, with 43% in the top ten. Sample: peripheral blood. These receptors were obtained from a woman aged 60-75 years with COVID-19, enrolled during active disease.

This chain links TRBV6-1 with TRBJ1-1, with 8 bases that match TRBD1. Per the germline V gene, CDR1 is MNHNS and CDR2 is SASEGT. The CDR3 loop spans 15 amino acids. The V segment lost 1 base and the J segment 2 bases; nucleotides outside the gene matches: 3. CDR3 bases: TGTGCCAGCAGTGAAGGGACAGGGACTAACACTGAAGCTTTCTTT. Translated: CASSEGTGTNTEAFF.

The chain uses TRBV14 and TRBJ2-1; D is unresolved. Deletions cut 4 bases from V and 3 bases from J, with 7 bases between. Germline CDR1 and CDR2: SGHDN and FVKESK. The CDR3 spans 13 residues. The CDR3 sequence: CASSPVNYNEQFF. The CDR3 DNA follows: TGTGCCAGCAGCCCGGTGAACTACAATGAGCAGTTCTTC. The full variable domain, with the rest looked up from reference TRBV14 and TRBJ2-1, is EAGVTQFPSHSVIEKGQTVTLRCDPISGHDNLYWYRRVMGKEIKFLLHFVKESKQDESGMPNNRFLAERTGGTYSTLKVQPAELEDSGVYFCASSPVNYNEQFFGPGTRLTVL.

This clone was detected only a few times. The chain recombines TRBV3-1 (or the pseudogene TRBV3-2) with TRBJ2-7, with a weak D call TRBD1 (5 bases). Trimming pared 3 bases from V and 0 bases from J, leaving 9 bases between. Germline loops: CDR1 LGHDT, CDR2 YNNKEL (reference sequence). This CDR3 is 14 amino acids long. The DNA of the CDR3 is TGTGCCAGCAGCCATGACACAGGCTCCTACGAGCAGTACTTC. It translates to CASSHDTGSYEQYF.

This clone was seen just once. The chain uses TRBV4-3 and TRBJ1-6; 9 bases match TRBD1. V lost 1 base, J lost 9 bases, and 4 bases stayed unmatched. Per the germline V gene, CDR1 is LGHNA and CDR2 is YSLEER. CDR3 size: 15 residues. The CDR3 DNA is TGCGCCAGCAGCCAAGGAGGACAGGGGCGTTCACCCCTCCACTTT. Its translation: CASSQGGQGRSPLHF.

This clone occurred a few times. This sequence joins TRBV2 and TRBJ1-1; no reliable D call. V was cut by 9 bases and J by 1 base, with 12 bases left in between. This CDR3 region has 13 residues. Germline loops: CDR1 SNHLY, CDR2 FYNNEI. The CDR3 coding sequence is TGTGCCAGTACTTTGAGGCGGAACACTGAAGCTTTCTTT. Translated, it gives CASTLRRNTEAFF. Full variable domain (missing parts from reference TRBV2 and TRBJ1-1): EPEVTQTPSHQVTQMGQEVILRCVPISNHLYFYWYRQILGQKVEFLVSFYNNEISEKSEIFDDQFSVERPDGSNFTLKIRSTKLEDSAMYFCASTLRRNTEAFFGQGTRLTVV.

The genes are TRBV29-1 and TRBJ1-4; 8 bases align to TRBD1. Germline lookup yields CDR1 SQVTM and CDR2 ANQGSEA. J was trimmed by 0 bases and V by 6 bases; bases with no gene match: 6. The CDR3 sequence is 15 residues long. For the CDR3, the DNA is TGCAGCGTAGAGGACAGGGCGTCAACTAATGAAAAACTGTTTTTT. Translating it yields CSVEDRASTNEKLFF.

The V gene is TRBV6-2 or TRBV6-3, the J gene TRBJ2-4; 12 bases align to TRBD2. The length of the CDR3 is 18 residues. J lost 2 bases, V lost 6 bases, and 11 bases had no gene match. From germline, CDR1 is MNHEY and CDR2 SVGEGT. CDR3 residues: CASSSGLAGFISKNIQYF. As DNA, the CDR3 is TGTGCCAGCAGCTCCGGACTAGCGGGATTCATCTCCAAAAACATTCAGTACTTC.

This clone was detected a few times. The identical CDR3 is also encoded by other nucleotide sequences in the sample. This chain joins TRBV12-3 or TRBV12-4 and TRBJ1-1; no definite D call. The CDR3 is 12 residues long. V lost 3 bases, J lost 1 base, and 3 bases lay in between. DNA for the CDR3: TGTGCCAGCAGTTTTCGGAACACTGAAGCTTTCTTT. Amino acid sequence: CASSFRNTEAFF.

The chain combines TRBV20-1 with TRBJ2-1, with D possibly TRBD2 on 5 matching bases. The CDR3 has 14 residues. Trimming removed 3 bases at V and 5 bases at J, with 14 bases between. Germline V lookup: CDR1 DFQATT, CDR2 SNEGSKA (reference sequence). CDR3 loop: CSASGLSADNEQFF. DNA for the CDR3: TGCAGTGCTAGTGGACTCTCCGCCGACAATGAGCAGTTCTTC.

This rearrangement joins TRBV5-8 to TRBJ2-7; weak D call: TRBD2 (5 bases). Trimming stripped 1 base from V and 4 bases from J, with 18 bases between. This CDR3 spans 16 amino acids. Germline V gene lookup returns CDR1 SGHTS and CDR2 YDEGEE. DNA for the CDR3: TGTGCCAGCAGCTTGTTAGGTGGGAGTGGCGTTTACGAGCAGTACTTC. It encodes CASSLLGGSGVYEQYF.

The J gene is TRBJ2-7, the V gene TRBV6-5; 7 bases match TRBD1. Germline assignment: CDR1 MNHEY and CDR2 SVGAGI. The V segment lost 0 bases and the J segment 2 bases; nucleotides outside the gene matches: 4. The CDR3 is 15 residues long. The CDR3 DNA follows: TGTGCCAGCAGTTACTCGTTGCAGGGGGCCTACGAGCAGTACTTC. As protein: CASSYSLQGAYEQYF.

This chain uses TRBV6-5 with TRBJ2-7; the match to TRBD1 covers 10 bases. The germline V gene has CDR1 MNHEY and CDR2 SVGAGI. The CDR3 length is 15 residues. Losses at the gene ends were 2 bases for V and 3 bases for J; bases not matched to a gene: 4. The CDR3 DNA follows: TGTGCCAGCAGTTACCCCCGGGACAGGGGCTACGAGCAGTACTTC. Translated: CASSYPRDRGYEQYF.

The chain carries TRBV5-4 and TRBJ2-3; TRBD1 is a possible D gene (5 bases). V lost 1 base to trimming and J lost 3 bases, with 15 bases between them. The CDR3 is made up of 16 amino acids. Germline values: CDR1 SGHNT, CDR2 YYREEE (reference sequence). The CDR3 bases are TGTGCCAGCAGCTTGAGAAGGCAGGGCAAGACAGATACGCAGTATTTT. Its protein product is CASSLRRQGKTDTQYF.

The J gene is TRBJ2-5, the V gene TRBV2; 11 nucleotides line up with TRBD2. Germline-derived CDR1 and CDR2 are SNHLY and FYNNEI. V shed 7 bases and J 2 bases; nucleotides not matched to a gene: 9. This CDR3 spans 16 amino acids. Here the CDR3 reads CASTLAGGSTQETQYF. The CDR3 DNA reads TGTGCCAGCACGTTAGCGGGAGGGTCCACACAAGAGACCCAGTACTTC.

This sequence joins TRBV6-5 and TRBJ1-4, with 7 bases that match TRBD1. There are 15 residues in the CDR3. Germline trimming cut 4 bases from V and 5 bases from J; bases unmatched to any gene: 7. Per germline, CDR1 MNHEY and CDR2 SVGAGI. The CDR3 DNA sequence: TGTGCCAGCAGTTTCACGACAGGGTCGAATGAAAAACTGTTTTTT. Translation gives CASSFTTGSNEKLFF.

V gene TRBV24-1 combines with J gene TRBJ2-1, with 8 bases that match TRBD2. The germline CDR1 and CDR2 sequences are KGHDR and SFDVKD. J lost 14 bases, V lost 4 bases, and 6 bases had no gene match. The CDR3 is made up of 12 amino acids. CDR3: CATSDPSGSEFF. As DNA, the CDR3 is TGTGCCACCAGTGACCCGAGCGGGAGTGAGTTCTTC.